Shown below are 17 T cell receptor beta chains from a single sample sequenced in a study of tumor-infiltrating T cells and Merkel cell polyomavirus. Study information: The study examined CD8+ T cells specific for the Merkel cell polyomavirus KLL epitope.

Using immunoSEQ multiplex PCR, the repertoire was profiled, and TCRdb retains in-frame clones only, with some absent. The profile shows about 3,000 clones, 84% of them singletons. Robust Merkel cell polyomavirus Large T antigen positivity by immunohistochemistry was seen in all patients' tumors. Specimen: tumor tissue. The receptor set was obtained from a man aged 45-65 years with Merkel cell carcinoma.

The V and J genes are TRBV5-4 and TRBJ1-2; 11 nucleotides agree with TRBD1. V shed 6 bases, J shed 7 bases, and the junction held 8 bases outside the gene matches. The germline V gene has CDR1 SGHNT and CDR2 YYREEE (reference sequence). The CDR3 has 14 amino acids. This CDR3 is CASNPGQGDRGYTF. The CDR3 coding sequence is TGTGCCAGCAACCCGGGACAGGGGGACCGTGGCTACACCTTC.

The chain combines TRBV19 with TRBJ1-1, with D hard to call. The germline CDR1 and CDR2 sequences are LNHDA and SQIVND (reference sequence). V lost 5 bases to trimming and J lost 1 base, with 11 bases between them. The CDR3 is 14 residues long. CDR3 sequence reads: CASSYPGENTEAFF. DNA of the CDR3: TGTGCCAGTAGTTATCCGGGAGAGAACACTGAAGCTTTCTTT.

V usage is TRBV27 and J usage is TRBJ1-1, with D possibly being TRBD1 (6 bases). The ends were cut back, 10 bases at V and 1 base at J, with 19 bases in the middle. Germline-derived CDR1 and CDR2 are MNHEY and SMNVEV (reference sequence). The CDR3 runs to 15 residues. The CDR3 protein is CATRGGAGGNTEAFF. The CDR3 DNA follows: TGTGCCACCCGGGGGGGGGCTGGAGGGAACACTGAAGCTTTCTTT.

The V call is TRBV21-1, the J call TRBJ2-7; the D call of TRBD1 is as the table states it, not checked on the DNA. TRBV21-1 is marked as a pseudogene. This CDR3 spans 15 amino acids. CDR3 in amino acids: CASRGAGTAQYEQYV. The CDR3, as DNA: TGTGCCAGCAGAGGGGCCGGGACAGCGCAATACGAGCAGTACGTC.

This CDR3 is CASSPTLGTYNEQFF. Here the CDR3 DNA reads TGCGCCAGCAGCCCCACACTAGGGACCTACAATGAGCAGTTCTTC. The V gene is TRBV5-1, the J gene TRBJ2-1; D might be TRBD2 (5 bases). V was cut by 4 bases and J by 2 bases, with 13 bases left in between. The CDR3 has 15 residues. From germline, CDR1 is SGHRS and CDR2 YFSETQ.

Written as DNA, the CDR3 is TGTGCCAGCAGCTTAATAGGGGGCGGTGTTAACACTGAAGCTTTCTTT. It translates to CASSLIGGGVNTEAFF. This rearrangement joins TRBV7-8 to TRBJ1-1; TRBD1 agrees at 7 bases. CDR3 length equals 16 residues. Trimming cost V 2 bases and J 2 bases; bases outside gene matches: 8. From germline, CDR1 is SGHVS and CDR2 FQNEAQ.

The rearrangement joins TRBV10-3 to TRBJ1-1; 7 positions match TRBD1. CDR3 length: 11 residues. Germline CDR1 is ENHRY and CDR2 is SYGVKD. With 5 bases clipped from V and 8 bases from J, the junction kept 2 bases outside the gene matches. For the CDR3, the DNA is TGTGCCATCAGTAGGGACAGCGAAGCTTTCTTT. This sequence encodes CAISRDSEAFF.

This clone was detected once. V is TRBV28 and J is TRBJ2-3, with TRBD2 matching 7 bases. Germline V gene sequence: CDR1 MDHEN, CDR2 SYDVKM. V dropped 7 bases and J dropped 3; count of bases not matched to a gene: 13. CDR3 length equals 16 residues. The CDR3 DNA sequence: TGTGCCAGCATCACGGAACGACGGGGGGTTACAGATACGCAGTATTTT. It specifies CASITERRGVTDTQYF.

This clone was recorded only once. Other nucleotide sequences in the sample specify the same CDR3. The chain combines TRBV7-9 with TRBJ1-1, with 8 bases that match TRBD1. V shed 5 bases and J 1 base; nucleotides not matched to a gene: 3. From germline, CDR1 is SEHNR and CDR2 FQNEAQ (reference sequence). The CDR3 runs to 14 residues. The CDR3 nucleotides are TGTGCCAGCAGCAGTGGACAGGGGAACACTGAAGCTTTCTTT. It encodes CASSSGQGNTEAFF.

The chain recombines TRBV7-9 with TRBJ2-3; TRBD2 matches at 9 bases. CDR3 length: 17 residues. Losses at the gene ends were 5 bases for V and 3 bases for J; bases not matched to a gene: 12. Germline-derived CDR1 and CDR2 are SEHNR and FQNEAQ (reference sequence). The CDR3 sequence: CASSPRLRGGLTDTQYF. CDR3 DNA: TGTGCCAGCAGCCCCCGGCTGCGGGGGGGCTTAACAGATACGCAGTATTTT.

The rearrangement uses TRBV9 and TRBJ2-3; 7 nucleotides match TRBD1. This CDR3 is built from 15 residues. Germline V gene lookup returns CDR1 SGDLS and CDR2 YYNGEE. The V segment lost 0 bases and the J segment 1 base; nucleotides outside the gene matches: 2. The CDR3 spells CASSVGTGGTDTQYF. CDR3 sequence (DNA): TGTGCCAGCAGCGTAGGTACAGGGGGCACAGATACGCAGTATTTT.

The J gene is TRBJ1-5, the V gene TRBV19, with 8 bases identical to TRBD1. In germline, CDR1 is LNHDA, CDR2 SQIVND (reference sequence). The V gene end was trimmed by 6 bases and the J gene end by 7 bases; junction bases not matched to a gene: 11. The CDR3 runs 15 residues. The DNA for the CDR3 is TGTGCCAGTAGCCCCTCCGGACAGGGAAAGCAGCCCCAGCATTTT. It translates to CASSPSGQGKQPQHF.

The chain couples TRBV5-8 to TRBJ2-1, with D unresolved. Trimming took off 2 bases at V and 5 bases at J, with 14 bases between the two ends. CDR3 length: 15 amino acids. Germline lookup yields CDR1 SGHTS and CDR2 YDEGEE. CDR3 DNA: TGTGCCAGCAGCTTATCCCTCGGAACTAACAATGAGCAGTTCTTC. Its protein is CASSLSLGTNNEQFF.

V and J are TRBV18 and TRBJ2-7; 7 bases line up with TRBD1. V gave up 4 bases and J gave up 3 bases; unmatched junction bases: 12. The length of the CDR3 is 16 residues. Germline loops: CDR1 KGHSH, CDR2 LQKENI. The CDR3: CASSLVAGQDFYEQYF. The CDR3 coding sequence is TGTGCCAGCTCACTTGTTGCCGGACAGGACTTCTACGAGCAGTACTTC.

This clone was found once. J is TRBJ2-7 and V is TRBV5-1, with 7 bases that match TRBD1. Germline CDR1 SGHRS, CDR2 YFSETQ. The V gene end was trimmed by 3 bases and the J gene end by 7 bases; junction bases not matched to a gene: 4. CDR3 length: 12 residues. CDR3 loop: CASSSDRQEQYF. The CDR3 DNA follows: TGCGCCAGCAGCTCGGACAGGCAAGAGCAGTACTTC.

This sequence joins TRBV12-5 and TRBJ1-1, with D hard to call. The CDR3 has 16 amino acids. V gave up 1 base and J gave up 5 bases, with 17 bases separating them. CDR1 and CDR2 from the germline V gene are LGHNT and FRNRAP. In DNA, the CDR3 is TGTGCTAGTGGTTTGGCCTTTGGACCTCCGGGGACTGAAGCTTTCTTT. Protein: CASGLAFGPPGTEAFF.

This clone has a single count. At one boundary the junction diverges from the germline segment, which might be a read error. The chain employs TRBV6-6 and TRBJ1-5; a possible D gene is TRBD1 (6 bases). Looked up from germline, CDR1 is MNHNY and CDR2 is SVGAGI (reference sequence). The CDR3 length is 14 residues. DNA for the CDR3: TGTGCCAGCAGTGACTCAACAGGGAATAGTGCCCAGCATTTT. Encoded protein: CASSDSTGNSAQHF.